What follows is one T cell receptor (beta chain) and its context. This sample was included in a study of resident and recirculating memory T cells in vitiligo. No patient showed confetti depigmentation, a clinical sign of active disease. Anyone treated within the previous three months was excluded. The germline V gene encodes CDR1 MNHNS and CDR2 SASEGT. V was pared by 11 bases and J by 5 bases, with 15 bases between. This CDR3 is built from 12 residues. Some clones are missing from TCRdb's copy, which holds only in-frame ones; the method was immunoSEQ multiplex PCR. The table includes tens of thousands of clones, approximately 90% detected once.

The specimen was blood. The chain carries TRBV6-1 and TRBJ2-5; D remains ambiguous. The receptor comes from a male donor with vitiligo. CDR3 coding DNA: TGTGCCTGCCGAGGAGACGGGGAGACCCAGTACTTC. Amino acids: CACRGDGETQYF.